This T cell receptor (beta chain) was documented in a study of OX40 agonist ivuxolimab in advanced cancers. Autoimmune disease history or systemic immunosuppression was exclusionary. Produced via immunoSEQ multiplex PCR; TCRdb's table is partial and in-frame only. The sample has about 98,000 clones, 80% to 90% seen once. CDR1 is GTSNPN and CDR2 is SVGIG in the germline V gene (reference sequence). The CDR3 consists of 11 residues. V was pared by 8 bases and J by 0 bases, with 5 bases between. The chain is built from TRBV30 and TRBJ1-3; unclear D gene. This material consisted of CD4+ or CD8+ T cells sorted from blood, taken in a trial of the OX40 agonist ivuxolimab. The clonotype comes from an adult with an advanced solid tumor such as melanoma, head and neck, liver or kidney cancer. This CDR3 is CAIGSGNTIYF. The CDR3 DNA sequence: TGTGCCATCGGCTCTGGAAACACCATATATTTT.